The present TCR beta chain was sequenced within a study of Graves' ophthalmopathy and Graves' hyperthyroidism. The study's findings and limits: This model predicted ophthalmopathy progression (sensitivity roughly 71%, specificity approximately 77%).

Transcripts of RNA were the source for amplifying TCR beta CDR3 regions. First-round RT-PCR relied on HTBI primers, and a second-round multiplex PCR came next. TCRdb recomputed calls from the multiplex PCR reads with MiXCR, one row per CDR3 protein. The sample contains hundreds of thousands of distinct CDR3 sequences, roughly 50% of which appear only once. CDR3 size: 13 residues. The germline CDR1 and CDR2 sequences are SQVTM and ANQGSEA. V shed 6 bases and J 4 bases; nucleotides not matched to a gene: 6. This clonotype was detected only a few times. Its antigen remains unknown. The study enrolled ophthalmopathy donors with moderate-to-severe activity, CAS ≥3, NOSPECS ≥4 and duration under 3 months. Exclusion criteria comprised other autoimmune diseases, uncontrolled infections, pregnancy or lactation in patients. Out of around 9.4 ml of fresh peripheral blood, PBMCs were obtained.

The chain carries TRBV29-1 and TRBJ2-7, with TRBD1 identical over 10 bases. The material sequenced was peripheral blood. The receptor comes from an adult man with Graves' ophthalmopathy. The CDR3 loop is CSVSGQGTYEQYF. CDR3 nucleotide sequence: TGCAGCGTCTCGGGACAGGGGACTTACGAGCAGTACTTC.